The clone carrying this T cell receptor (beta chain) ranks as large. The antigen remains undetermined. Since it is a stray read in a library aimed at alpha chains, this beta chain has a size that is not meaningful. The time point: sample taken at primary tumor resection. The study sequenced unsorted whole RNA from tumor, nontumor lung or frozen PBMC. TCRdb processed the 5' RACE reads anew with MiXCR; each CDR3 protein has one entry. The sample contains about 320 distinct CDR3 sequences, approximately 7.1% of which appear only once. CDR3 length equals 15 residues. The germline V gene encodes CDR1 SGHDN and CDR2 FVKESK. V lost 4 bases to trimming and J lost 6 bases; unmatched junction nucleotides: 11. This sample is part of a study of spatial heterogeneity in lung cancer. Study-wide context: Detection of beta-chain sequences consistently exceeded that of alpha-chain sequences. Matched bulk RNA-seq yielded a T cell transcriptional module score. Counts of TCR transcripts in tumor regions correlated strongly with that score. Study-wide findings and caveats: The study found that expanded intratumoral alpha and beta TCR counts tracked tumor mutation counts.

This chain joins TRBV14 and TRBJ2-7; 8 bases line up with TRBD2. The clonotype was recovered from a female donor with early-stage non-small cell lung cancer. This material consisted of lung tumor tissue, taken at surgery. CDR3 nucleotides: TGTGCCAGCAGCCCTCAAGCGGGAGTGCCGAGCGAGCAGTACTTC. Translation gives CASSPQAGVPSEQYF. Full variable domain (rest looked up from reference TRBV14 and TRBJ2-7): EAGVTQFPSHSVIEKGQTVTLRCDPISGHDNLYWYRRVMGKEIKFLLHFVKESKQDESGMPNNRFLAERTGGTYSTLKVQPAELEDSGVYFCASSPQAGVPSEQYFGPGTRLTVT.